The source of this T cell receptor (beta chain) is a study of blood T cell repertoires in COVID-19. Assay: immunoSEQ multiplex PCR; the TCRdb copy retains only in-frame clones and omits some. The repertoire includes some 460,000 clones, 87% of them detected once, and 0.7% sits in the top ten. There are 13 residues in the CDR3. CDR1 is SGHRS and CDR2 is YFSETQ in the germline V gene. With 0 bases removed from V and 6 bases from J, the gap between germline ends came to 9 bases. As concerns this clone: Other nucleotide sequences from this sample produce the same CDR3.

The sequence derives from a woman aged 18 to 35 who had recovered from COVID-19. V is TRBV5-1 and J is TRBJ1-1; tentatively, D is TRBD1 (5 bases). The source material was PBMCs or T cells enriched from blood (not recorded which). The CDR3, as DNA: TGCGCCAGCAGCTTGGCTGGAGGGGCTGAAGCTTTCTTT. Translated: CASSLAGGAEAFF.